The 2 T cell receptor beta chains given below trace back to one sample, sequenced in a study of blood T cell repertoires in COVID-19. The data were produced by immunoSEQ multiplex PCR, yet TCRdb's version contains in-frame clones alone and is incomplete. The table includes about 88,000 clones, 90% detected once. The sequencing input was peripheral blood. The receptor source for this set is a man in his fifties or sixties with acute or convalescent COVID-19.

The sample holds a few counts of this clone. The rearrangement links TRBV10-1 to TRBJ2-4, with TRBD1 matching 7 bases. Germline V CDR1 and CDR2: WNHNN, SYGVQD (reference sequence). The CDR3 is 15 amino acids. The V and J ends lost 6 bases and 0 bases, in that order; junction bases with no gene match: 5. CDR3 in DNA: TGCGCCAGCAGGACGGGACAGCTAGCCAAAAACATTCAGTACTTC. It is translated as CASRTGQLAKNIQYF.

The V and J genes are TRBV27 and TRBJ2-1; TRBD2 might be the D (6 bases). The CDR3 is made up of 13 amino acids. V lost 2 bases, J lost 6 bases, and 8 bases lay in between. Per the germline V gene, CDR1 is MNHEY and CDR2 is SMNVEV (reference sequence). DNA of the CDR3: TGTGCCAGCAGTTTAACCGGGGGCAATGAGCAGTTCTTC. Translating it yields CASSLTGGNEQFF.